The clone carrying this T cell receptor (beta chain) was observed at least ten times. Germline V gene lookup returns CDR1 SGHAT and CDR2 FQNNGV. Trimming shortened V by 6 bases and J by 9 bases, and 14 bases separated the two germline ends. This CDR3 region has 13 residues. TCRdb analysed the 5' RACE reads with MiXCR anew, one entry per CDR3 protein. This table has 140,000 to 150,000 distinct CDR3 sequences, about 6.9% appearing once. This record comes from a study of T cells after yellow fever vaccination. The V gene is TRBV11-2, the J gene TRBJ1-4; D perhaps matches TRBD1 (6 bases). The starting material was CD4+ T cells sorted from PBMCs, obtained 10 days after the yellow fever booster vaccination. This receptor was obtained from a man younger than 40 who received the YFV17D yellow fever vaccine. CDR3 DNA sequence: TGTGCCAGCAGGCACCTACAGGGCCAAAAACTGTTTTTT. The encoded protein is CASRHLQGQKLFF.